This entry describes one T cell receptor (beta chain). What it recognizes is unknown. These data come from a study of T cell responses to AZD1222 COVID-19 vaccine. Study conclusions and caveats: Scientists sampled the repertoires only once the peak T cell response had passed. Females outnumbered males among donors, who were mostly white British; clonal diversity was possibly underestimated. Variant regions that are unmutated are reportedly the target of nearly half of spike-specific TCRs.

Sequencing used immunoSEQ multiplex PCR; TCRdb keeps in-frame clones, though not all of them. This sample has fewer than 150,000 clones, with 88% found just once. Analyses pooled second doses at about 4 or about 12 weeks. V shed 6 bases and J 6 bases; nucleotides not matched to a gene: 5. The CDR3 extends over 13 amino acids. CDR1 SGHRS and CDR2 YFSETQ come from the germline V gene. This TCR was sampled from an adult who received the AZD1222 COVID-19 vaccine. The sample was peripheral blood, taken 28 days after the second AZD1222 dose. This chain uses TRBV5-1 with TRBJ2-1; 8 nucleotides align to TRBD1. Written as DNA, the CDR3 is TGCGCCAGCAACCGTGGACAGGGCAATGAGCAGTTCTTC. Translating gives CASNRGQGNEQFF.